The clone carrying this T cell receptor (beta chain) has just a few counts. This record comes from a study of blood T cell repertoires in COVID-19. Study summary: The cDNA or gDNA used as material had been derived from T cells, B-cell-depleted T cells, or PBMCs.

Germline lookup yields CDR1 SNHLY and CDR2 FYNNEI. The CDR3 extends over 14 amino acids. Trimming left V 3 bases short and J 7 bases short, with 13 bases between. Per the authors' pipeline: Reference gene primers were amplified, and this amplification served to estimate nucleated cell counts. Here immunoSEQ multiplex PCR was the method, and the copy in TCRdb shows in-frame clones only, minus some. V, J and clone size reflect that table, while D and trimming were determined from the DNA. The sample lists 95,000 to 150,000 clones, approximately 81% occurring once. The origin of this receptor is a man aged 40-49 years with active or convalescent COVID-19. The sequenced sample consisted of peripheral blood. The chain links TRBV2 to TRBJ1-5; D unresolved. As DNA, the CDR3 is TGTGCCAGCAGTGACTTCGGCGGGAGACAGCCCCAGCATTTT. Translating it yields CASSDFGGRQPQHF.